This T cell receptor (beta chain) was identified in a study of blood T cells in healthy people across ages. Points on this clonotype: Its antigen is still unknown.

Trimming removed 7 bases at V and 2 bases at J, with 11 bases between. The germline V gene has CDR1 MNHNS and CDR2 SASEGT. The CDR3 contains 13 residues. Findings of the study overall: Bulk PBMC profiling left naive and antigen-experienced comparisons inconclusive. Higher diversity, along with more naive CD4+ cells, distinguished long-lived donors from aged donors.

Combining a sample-barcoded 5' primer with a J-beta primer mix, a second PCR ran for roughly 6 to 11 cycles. Each cDNA molecule carried a tag from a template-switch adaptor that contained 12 random nucleotides. Each CDR3 protein gets one entry after TCRdb re-called the 5' RACE reads with MiXCR. The table has roughly 1,500,000 distinct CDR3 sequences, roughly a third seen once. The sequence was collected from a woman in her thirties in good health. This chain links TRBV6-1 with TRBJ1-1; D perhaps matches TRBD1 (6 bases). The source material was blood. CDR3 sequence reads: CASMTGGNTEAFF. DNA for the CDR3: TGTGCCAGCATGACAGGCGGTAACACTGAAGCTTTCTTT.